This record looks at one TCR beta chain sequence and its context. No cognate antigen has been identified for it. It has no much larger one-base neighbor in the sample; base qualities were not kept. Counted from cysteine to phenylalanine, this CDR3 has 15 amino acids. Only CDR3 DNA remains: 45 bases, in frame from the first base. CDR1 and CDR2 are drawn from the germline V gene: SGHRS, YFSETQ. Trimming takes 0 bases off V and 7 bases off J; junction bases not matched to a gene: 8. This entry is derived from a study of shared clonotypes between healthy human individuals (TCRdb year 2020). In the study overall: Two women and a few men aged 18 to 49 years were included in the cohort. To estimate repertoire size and how much clonotypes are shared between individuals, the study performed deep sequencing of blood TCR repertoires from a few healthy adults. Different laboratories and diverse techniques were used to prepare libraries and sequence TCR repertoires, to increase sequencing depth and limit assay-specific biases. Each donor's leukapheresis produced roughly between about 0.85 and 10 billion PBMCs. For each donor, three plates each were used for CD4 naive and CD4 memory, two plates were used for CD8 naive, and one plate was used for CD8 memory.

The donors were healthy, HIV-negative adults who had no recently reported acute infections or vaccinations. Only Caucasian adults living in Nashville, Tennessee, USA were represented among the donors. CD4+ T cells were enriched by magnetic negative selection; naive cells were then positively selected on CD45RA, and the negative fraction formed the memory subset. Blood was collected by leukapheresis, and PBMCs were isolated by Ficoll-Histopaque density gradient centrifugation and then cryopreserved in liquid nitrogen vapor phase. Analytical flow cytometry was used to check the purity and quantity of each magnetically sorted T cell population. Genomic DNA was isolated from every sorted fraction and measured by UV absorbance on a Nanodrop 2000c. What the research found in general, with its limitations: Sampling was restricted to blood, and TCR repertoires in tissue are likely to differ from TCR repertoires in blood. Rarefaction of sorted-subset datasets indicated incomplete sequencing despite the large sequencing depth. Higher generation probabilities were observed for clonotypes shared by all four sorted-subset donors than for non-shared clonotypes. Because the study included a small number of donors, the genetic and exposure-history diversity represented was limited. Approximately 4.8% of naive CD4, 3.5% of naive CD8, approximately 2.2% of memory CD4, and over 0.35% of memory CD8 clonotypes were shared across several donors. Estimated clonotype richness was generally larger for naive than for memory subsets. Pairwise subsampling led to the expectation that sequencing depth would affect the degree of clonotype sharing among donors.

Using the deep immunoSEQ assay, TCR CDR3 regions were amplified from genomic DNA by multiplex PCR. Extracted genomic DNA from each cell subset was distributed evenly across all wells of several immunoSEQ 96-well plates, and each plate was treated as a replicate. For sorted subsets, approximately 210 ng of genomic DNA, equivalent to 25,000 to 30,000 T cell genomes, went into each replicate PCR. Purified libraries were measured with a Qubit 3.0 fluorometer, size-checked on a Bioanalyzer 2100, and measured again with the KAPA Library Quantification kit. Each immunoSEQ 96-well plate was sequenced on its own single-read 150-cycle Illumina NextSeq 550 flow cell. For the original study's pipeline: Because the immunoSEQ output held only junctional sequences and lacked quality scores, the filtering could not match the filtering applied to full-length reads. Sequences were annotated with PyIR, a Python wrapper for IgBLAST v1.9, using IMGT germline references to assign V/J genes and CDR3. Any read was removed if the V/J assignment was weak (E-value above 1e-6), the CDR3 was missing, or the read contained stop codons, out-of-frame junctions, or ambiguous translated residues. V3J clonotypes were defined as sequences sharing the same inferred V gene, J gene, and CDR3 amino acid sequence. The percentage overlap between two repertoires was calculated by dividing the number of shared unique clonotypes by the size of the smaller repertoire. Richness of each repertoire was evaluated using RTK rarefaction, the Chao1 estimator, and Recon v2.1 estimates of unobserved clonotypes. Generation probabilities were computed with OLGA for all TCRbeta clonotypes obtained by the gDNA method from four donors. Sourced from immuneACCESS, this table was stored by TCRdb with only in-frame sequences that have V and J called. A share of the clones is absent; for the studies checked, an unresolved V gene accounts for under half, and the remainder has no known explanation. For V, J and clone size, that table is used; D and trimming come from the DNA. This sample holds 850,000 to 1,200,000 clones; about 74% were observed only once. The ten most abundant clones make up roughly 1.5% of the sample.

Sequencing was performed on memory CD4+ T cells sorted from blood. Sample cell subset or site, as interpreted from the label and publication: CD45RA-negative fraction. This clonotype originated in a man aged 18-30 years in good health. This sequence uses TRBV5-1 and TRBJ2-7, with 9 bases in between that match TRBD1. The DNA is TGCGCCAGCAGCTTGGTCGGACAGGGGACCTCTGAGCAGTACTTC. The encoded protein is CASSLVGQGTSEQYF. The full variable domain, with segments outside the CDR3 supplied by the reference TRBV5-1 and TRBJ2-7 proteins, appears as KAGVTQTPRYLIKTRGQQVTLSCSPISGHRSVSWYQQTPGQGLQFLFEYFSETQRNKGNFPGRFSGRQFSNSRSEMNVSTLELGDSALYLCASSLVGQGTSEQYFGPGTRLTVT.